This T cell receptor (beta chain) was captured in a study of blood T cell repertoires in COVID-19 (dated by TCRdb to 2018 to 2021). Looking at the study overall: Collaborator samples came from the United States, Italy and Spain and covered acute and convalescent phases of COVID-19. The prospective study material was composed of cDNA or gDNA derived from T cells, B-cell-depleted T cells, or PBMCs. The samples were drawn from the first 160 participants of the ongoing ImmuneRACE study and from 1,200 or so subjects provided by 6 global collaborators. Sample metadata almost always included a de-identified subject ID, COVID-19 status, age in years and sex. Subjects who had been exposed to COVID-19, were actively infected with it, or had recovered from it provided the deeply sampled blood TCRbeta repertoires that made up the dataset. A freely available public database, intended as a resource for researchers studying the immune response to SARS-CoV-2, is where the repertoires were released. HLA class I and class II types, where available, came from metadata supplied by the sample provider rather than from assay-based typing. General conclusions and limits of the study: The amount of clinical and demographic metadata varied by source and participant and was provided uncurated.

As encoded in the germline V gene, CDR1 is MDHEN while CDR2 is SYDVKM. Trimming removed 6 bases from V and 1 base from J, leaving 19 bases between the germline ends. The CDR3 numbers 17 residues from cysteine through phenylalanine. This entry keeps only the CDR3 DNA: 51 bases, framed from base 1. As concerns this clone: Its antigen is not yet known. The input lacks base qualities; no much larger clone sits a single base away.

TCRbeta CDR3 regions were amplified from genomic DNA by means of the immunoSEQ Assay, a bias-controlled multiplex PCR. The authors' analysis ran thus. The number of nucleated cells in each sample was estimated from the amplification of reference gene primers within the assay. Sequence reads were collapsed and filtered to measure the absolute abundance of every unique TCRbeta CDR3 rearrangement. Productive Simpson clonality was computed per sample as the square root of Simpson's diversity index over productive rearrangements. TCRdb took this table from immuneACCESS and kept in-frame rearrangements with V and J called. Such tables lack part of the clones; where checked against another copy, unresolved V genes explain under half of the gap, and the rest is unexplained. Clone size and the V and J calls come from that table; the DNA yielded D and trimming. This sample lists approximately 270,000 clones; just under 85% were detected once. The ten largest account for about 9% of the sample.

Collaborating institutions collected whole blood in K2EDTA tubes following their own protocols. For TCRbeta analysis, collaborators shipped samples in one of three forms: frozen whole blood, isolated PBMCs, or DNA extracted from either of those sample types. The sample comprised peripheral blood. Recombination connected TRBV28 to TRBJ1-3; the D gene cannot be resolved reliably. The sequence was obtained from a man older than 75 with acute or convalescent COVID-19. The CDR3 in this case is CASSPHGGRGSGNTIYF. The DNA sequence is given as TGTGCCAGCAGCCCCCATGGAGGACGAGGATCTGGAAACACCATATATTTT.